This T cell receptor beta chain appears in the sequencing data of a study of early T cells in non-severe SARS-CoV-2 infection. General study findings and limits: Using VDJdb, the matching emphasized anti-spike CD8 responses while missing private and CD4 specificities.

Researchers tagged individual cDNA molecules with unique molecular identifiers. MiXCR, run by TCRdb on the 5' RACE reads, gives a single entry per CDR3 protein. The table has roughly 76,000 distinct CDR3 sequences, 10% to 15% seen once. The V gene lost 4 bases and the J gene lost 6 bases, with 13 bases spanning the gap. The CDR3 is made up of 14 amino acids. Germline values: CDR1 SGDLS, CDR2 YYNGEE. This clonotype was picked up a small number of times. Its specificity is unknown. The V gene is TRBV9, the J gene TRBJ2-2; TRBD1 is a possible D gene (5 bases). Sequenced material: whole blood. The clonotype originates from an adult who was a healthcare worker with PCR-confirmed SARS-CoV-2 infection or an uninfected control (not recorded which). The CDR3 loop reads CASSTQGSAGELFF. The CDR3 DNA reads TGTGCCAGCAGCACCCAGGGTTCCGCCGGGGAGCTGTTTTTT. The full variable domain, its missing parts supplied by reference TRBV9 and TRBJ2-2, is DSGVTQTPKHLITATGQRVTLRCSPRSGDLSVYWYQQSLDQGLQFLIQYYNGEERAKGNILERFSAQQFPDLHSELNLSSLELGDSALYFCASSTQGSAGELFFGEGSRLTVL.